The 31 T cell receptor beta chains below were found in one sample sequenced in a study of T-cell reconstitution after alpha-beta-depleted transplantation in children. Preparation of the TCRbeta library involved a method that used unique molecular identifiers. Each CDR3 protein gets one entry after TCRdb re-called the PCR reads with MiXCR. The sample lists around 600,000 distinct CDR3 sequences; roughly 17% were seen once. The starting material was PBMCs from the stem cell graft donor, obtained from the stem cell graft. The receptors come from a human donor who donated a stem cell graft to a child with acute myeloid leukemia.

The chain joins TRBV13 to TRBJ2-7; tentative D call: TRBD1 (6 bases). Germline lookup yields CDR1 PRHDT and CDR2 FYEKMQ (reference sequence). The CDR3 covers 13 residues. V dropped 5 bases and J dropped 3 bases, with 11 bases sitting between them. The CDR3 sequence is CASSRGGDYEQYV. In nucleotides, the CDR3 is TGTGCCAGCAGCCGAGGGGGAGACTACGAGCAGTACGTC.

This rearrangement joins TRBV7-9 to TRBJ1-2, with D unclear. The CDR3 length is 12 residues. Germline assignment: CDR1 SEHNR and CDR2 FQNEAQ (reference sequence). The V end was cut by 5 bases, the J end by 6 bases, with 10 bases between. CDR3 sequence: CASSPDLNGYTF. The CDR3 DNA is TGTGCCAGCAGCCCGGACCTAAATGGCTACACCTTC.

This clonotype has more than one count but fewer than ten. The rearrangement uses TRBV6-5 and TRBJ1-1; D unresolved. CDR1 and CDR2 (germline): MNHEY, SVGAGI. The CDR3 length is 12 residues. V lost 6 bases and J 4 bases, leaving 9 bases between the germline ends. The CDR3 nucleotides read TGTGCCAGCAGGGAGGGTAGCACTGAAGCTTTCTTT. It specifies CASREGSTEAFF.

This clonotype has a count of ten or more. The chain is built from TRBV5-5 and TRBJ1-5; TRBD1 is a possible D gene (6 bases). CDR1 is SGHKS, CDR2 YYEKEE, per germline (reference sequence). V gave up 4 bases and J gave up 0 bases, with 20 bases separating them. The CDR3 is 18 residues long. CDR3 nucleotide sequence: TGTGCCAGCAGCCCGGGGACGGAGGGGGAACTTAGCAATCAGCCCCAGCATTTT. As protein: CASSPGTEGELSNQPQHF.

The CDR3: CASSPERDRGHTIYF. The CDR3 DNA sequence: TGCGCCAGCAGCCCGGAACGGGACAGGGGCCACACCATATATTTT. This chain uses TRBV5-1 with TRBJ1-3; 10 bases align to TRBD1. The J segment lost 8 bases and the V segment lost 4 bases, leaving 9 bases of the junction unmatched. This CDR3 region has 15 residues. CDR1 SGHRS and CDR2 YFSETQ come from the germline V gene. The full variable domain, rest sourced from reference TRBV5-1 and TRBJ1-3, is KAGVTQTPRYLIKTRGQQVTLSCSPISGHRSVSWYQQTPGQGLQFLFEYFSETQRNKGNFPGRFSGRQFSNSRSEMNVSTLELGDSALYLCASSPERDRGHTIYFGEGSWLTVV.

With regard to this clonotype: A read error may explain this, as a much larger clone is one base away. CDR3 nucleotides: TGTGCCAGCGTGGGGGCCGGGGAGCTGTTTTTT. Its translation: CASVGAGELFF. The V call is TRBV12-3 or TRBV12-4, the J call TRBJ2-2, with D perhaps matching TRBD1 or TRBD2 (5 bases each). Trimming left V 8 bases short and J 6 bases short, with 7 bases between. The CDR3 covers 11 residues.

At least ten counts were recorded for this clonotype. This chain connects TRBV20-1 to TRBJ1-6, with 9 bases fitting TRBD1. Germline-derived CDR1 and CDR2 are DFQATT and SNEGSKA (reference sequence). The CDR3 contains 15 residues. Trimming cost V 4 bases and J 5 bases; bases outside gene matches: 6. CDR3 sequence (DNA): TGCAGTGCTATTCGGACAGGGGTCCATAATTCACCCCTCCACTTT. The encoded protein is CSAIRTGVHNSPLHF.

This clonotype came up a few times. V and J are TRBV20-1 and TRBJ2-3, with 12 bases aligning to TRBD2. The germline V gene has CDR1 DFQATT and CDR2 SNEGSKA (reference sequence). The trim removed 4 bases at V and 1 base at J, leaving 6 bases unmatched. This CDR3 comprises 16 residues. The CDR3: CSATRTSGVGTDTQYF. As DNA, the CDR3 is TGCAGTGCTACCCGGACTAGCGGGGTAGGCACAGATACGCAGTATTTT.

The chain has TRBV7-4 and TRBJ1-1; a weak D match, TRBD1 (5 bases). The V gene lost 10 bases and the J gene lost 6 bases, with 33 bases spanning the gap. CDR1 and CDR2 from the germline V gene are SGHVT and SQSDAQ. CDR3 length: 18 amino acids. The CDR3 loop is CATPRSRPGLPLDPEAFF. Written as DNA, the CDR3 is TGTGCCACCCCGCGATCCAGACCGGGACTACCTCTCGACCCTGAAGCTTTCTTT.

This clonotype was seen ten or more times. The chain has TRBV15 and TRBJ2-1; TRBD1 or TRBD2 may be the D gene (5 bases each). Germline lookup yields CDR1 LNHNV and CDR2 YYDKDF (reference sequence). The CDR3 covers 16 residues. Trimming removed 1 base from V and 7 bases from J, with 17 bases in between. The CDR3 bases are TGTGCCACCAGCAGAGCGAGGGCAGGGATAAGAAATGAGCAGTTCTTC. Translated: CATSRARAGIRNEQFF.

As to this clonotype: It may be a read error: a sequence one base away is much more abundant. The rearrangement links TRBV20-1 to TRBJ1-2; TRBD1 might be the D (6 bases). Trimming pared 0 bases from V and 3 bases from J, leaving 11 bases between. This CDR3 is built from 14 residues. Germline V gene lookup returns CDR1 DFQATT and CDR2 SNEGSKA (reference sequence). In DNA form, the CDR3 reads TGCAGTGCTAGAGAGGGGGGGCCGTACTATGGCTACACCTTC. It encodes CSAREGGPYYGYTF.

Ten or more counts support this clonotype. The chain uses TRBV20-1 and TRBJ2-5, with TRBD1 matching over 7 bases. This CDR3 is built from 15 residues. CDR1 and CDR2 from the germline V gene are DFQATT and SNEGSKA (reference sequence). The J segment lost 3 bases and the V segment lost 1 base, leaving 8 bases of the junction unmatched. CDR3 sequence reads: CSARAIGTAKETQYF. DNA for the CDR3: TGCAGTGCTAGAGCAATAGGGACAGCGAAAGAGACCCAGTACTTC.

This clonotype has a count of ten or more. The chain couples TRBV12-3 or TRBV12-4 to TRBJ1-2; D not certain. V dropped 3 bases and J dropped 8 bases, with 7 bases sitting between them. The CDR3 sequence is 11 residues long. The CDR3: CASSLGLGYTF. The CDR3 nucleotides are TGTGCCAGCAGTTTGGGGTTAGGCTACACCTTC.

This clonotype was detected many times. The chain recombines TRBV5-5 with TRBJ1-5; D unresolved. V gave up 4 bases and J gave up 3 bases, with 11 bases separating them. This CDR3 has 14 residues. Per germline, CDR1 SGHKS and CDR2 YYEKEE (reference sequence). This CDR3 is CASSPGRDNQPQHF. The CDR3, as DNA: TGTGCCAGCAGCCCCGGACGAGACAATCAGCCCCAGCATTTT.

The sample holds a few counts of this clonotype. The CDR3: CASVGREGEQFF. In nucleotides, the CDR3 is TGTGCCAGCGTGGGCAGGGAGGGAGAGCAGTTCTTC. The V and J genes are TRBV7-8 and TRBJ2-1; 7 bases are a match to TRBD2. Trimming at V came to 8 bases and at J to 10 bases, leaving 8 bases not matched to a gene. CDR3 length: 12 residues. Germline lookup yields CDR1 SGHVS and CDR2 FQNEAQ.

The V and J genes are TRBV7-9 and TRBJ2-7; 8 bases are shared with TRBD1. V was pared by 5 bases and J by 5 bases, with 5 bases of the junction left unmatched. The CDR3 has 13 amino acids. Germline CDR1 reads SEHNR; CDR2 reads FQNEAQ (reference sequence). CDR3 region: CASSPQGGDEQYV. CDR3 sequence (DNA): TGTGCCAGCAGCCCACAGGGGGGTGACGAGCAGTACGTC.

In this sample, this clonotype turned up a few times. Written as DNA, the CDR3 is TGCGCCAGCAGCCCTGGATTCCCCGGGAGCAATCAGCCCCAGCATTTT. This sequence encodes CASSPGFPGSNQPQHF. The V call is TRBV5-1, the J call TRBJ1-5; D is unclear. CDR3 length: 16 residues. Trimming removed 4 bases from V and 1 base from J, with 15 bases in between. Germline V gene data show CDR1 as SGHRS and CDR2 as YFSETQ.

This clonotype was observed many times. This chain's CDR3 is CASIIPGPYEQYV. DNA of the CDR3: TGTGCCAGCATCATCCCAGGCCCTTACGAGCAGTACGTC. The gene calls are TRBV6-6 and TRBJ2-7; D unresolved. Germline V gene data show CDR1 as MNHNY and CDR2 as SVGAGI (reference sequence). The CDR3 is 13 amino acids. V shed 7 bases and J shed 4 bases, with 14 bases lying between them.

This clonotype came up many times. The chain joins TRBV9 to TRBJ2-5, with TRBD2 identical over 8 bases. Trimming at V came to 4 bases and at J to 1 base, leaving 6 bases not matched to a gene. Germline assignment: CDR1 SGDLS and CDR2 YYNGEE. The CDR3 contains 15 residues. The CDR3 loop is CASSSGGGGQETQYF. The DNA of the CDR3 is TGTGCCAGCAGCTCGGGGGGGGGCGGCCAAGAGACCCAGTACTTC.

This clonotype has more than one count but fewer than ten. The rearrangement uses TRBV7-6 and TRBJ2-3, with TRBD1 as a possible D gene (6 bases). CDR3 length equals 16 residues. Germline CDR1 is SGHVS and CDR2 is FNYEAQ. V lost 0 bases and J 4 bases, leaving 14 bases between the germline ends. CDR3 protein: CASSLAGTTSSDTQYF. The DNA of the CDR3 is TGTGCCAGCAGCTTAGCGGGGACAACGAGTTCAGATACGCAGTATTTT.

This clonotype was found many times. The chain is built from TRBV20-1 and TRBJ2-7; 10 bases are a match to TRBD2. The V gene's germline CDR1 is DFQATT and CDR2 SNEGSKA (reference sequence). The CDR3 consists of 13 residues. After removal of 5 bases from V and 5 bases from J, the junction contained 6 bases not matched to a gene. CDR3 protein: CSALLAGSHEQYF. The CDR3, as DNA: TGCAGTGCTCTACTAGCGGGGTCGCACGAGCAGTACTTC.

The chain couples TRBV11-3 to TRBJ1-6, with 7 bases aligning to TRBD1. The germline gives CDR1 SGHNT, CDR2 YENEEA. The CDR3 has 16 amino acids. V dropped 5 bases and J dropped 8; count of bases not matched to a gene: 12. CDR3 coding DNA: TGTGCCAGCAGCCCTCAGGCAGGGGGTTGGGATTCACCCCTCCACTTT. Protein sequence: CASSPQAGGWDSPLHF.

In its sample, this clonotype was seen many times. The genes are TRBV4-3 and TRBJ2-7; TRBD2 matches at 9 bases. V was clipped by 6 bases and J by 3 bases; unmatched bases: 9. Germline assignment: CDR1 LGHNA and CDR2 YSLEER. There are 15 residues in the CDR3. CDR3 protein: CASSPRVAGDYEQYF. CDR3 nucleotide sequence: TGCGCCAGCAGTCCCCGCGTAGCGGGGGACTACGAGCAGTACTTC.

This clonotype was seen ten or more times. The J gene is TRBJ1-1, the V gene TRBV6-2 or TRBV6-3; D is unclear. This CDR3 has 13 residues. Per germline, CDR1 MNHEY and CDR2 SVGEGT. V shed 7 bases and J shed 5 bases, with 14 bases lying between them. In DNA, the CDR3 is TGTGCCAGCAAGCAGGCCAGCAGAACTGAAGCTTTCTTT. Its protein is CASKQASRTEAFF.

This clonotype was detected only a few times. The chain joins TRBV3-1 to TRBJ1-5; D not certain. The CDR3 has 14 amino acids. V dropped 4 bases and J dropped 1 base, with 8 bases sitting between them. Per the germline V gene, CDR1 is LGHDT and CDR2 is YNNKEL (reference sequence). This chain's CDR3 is CASSPMDSNQPQHF. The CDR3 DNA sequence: TGTGCCAGCAGCCCAATGGACAGCAATCAGCCCCAGCATTTT.

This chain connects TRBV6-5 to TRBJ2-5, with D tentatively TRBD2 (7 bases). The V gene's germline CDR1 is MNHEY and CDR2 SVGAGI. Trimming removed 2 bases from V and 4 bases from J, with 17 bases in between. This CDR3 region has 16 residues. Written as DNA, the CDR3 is TGTGCCAGCAGTTACGGTCTAGGGGGGGGCCGAGAGACCCAGTACTTC. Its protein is CASSYGLGGGRETQYF.

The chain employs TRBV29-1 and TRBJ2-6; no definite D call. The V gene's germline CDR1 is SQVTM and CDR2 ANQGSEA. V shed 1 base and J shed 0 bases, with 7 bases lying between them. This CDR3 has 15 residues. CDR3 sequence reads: CSVEASVSGANVLTF. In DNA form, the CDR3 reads TGCAGCGTTGAAGCGTCTGTCTCTGGGGCCAACGTCCTGACTTTC. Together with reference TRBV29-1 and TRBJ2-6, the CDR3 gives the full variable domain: SAVISQKPSRDICQRGTSLTIQCQVDSQVTMMFWYRQQPGQSLTLIATANQGSEATYESGFVIDKFPISRPNLTFSTLTVSNMSPEDSSIYLCSVEASVSGANVLTFGAGSRLTVL.

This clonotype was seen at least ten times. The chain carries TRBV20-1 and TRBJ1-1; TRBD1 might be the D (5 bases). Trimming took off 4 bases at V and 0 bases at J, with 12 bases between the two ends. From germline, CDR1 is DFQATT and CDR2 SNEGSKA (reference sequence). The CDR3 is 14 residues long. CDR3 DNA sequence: TGCAGTGCTAAAAGACAGAACATGAACACTGAAGCTTTCTTT. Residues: CSAKRQNMNTEAFF.

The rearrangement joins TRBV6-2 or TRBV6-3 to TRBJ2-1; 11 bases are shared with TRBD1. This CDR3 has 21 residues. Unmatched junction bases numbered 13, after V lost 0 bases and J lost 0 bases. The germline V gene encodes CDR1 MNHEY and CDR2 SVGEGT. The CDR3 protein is CASSYSIPDRGLKSSYNEQFF. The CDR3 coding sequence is TGTGCCAGCAGTTACTCGATTCCGGACAGGGGGCTTAAGAGCTCCTACAATGAGCAGTTCTTC.

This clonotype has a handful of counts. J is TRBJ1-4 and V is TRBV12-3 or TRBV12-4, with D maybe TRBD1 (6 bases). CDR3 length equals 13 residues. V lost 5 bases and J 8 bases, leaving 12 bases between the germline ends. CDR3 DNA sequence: TGTGCCAGCAGTGGCCTGGGGGGCGAAAAACTGTTTTTT. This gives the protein CASSGLGGEKLFF.

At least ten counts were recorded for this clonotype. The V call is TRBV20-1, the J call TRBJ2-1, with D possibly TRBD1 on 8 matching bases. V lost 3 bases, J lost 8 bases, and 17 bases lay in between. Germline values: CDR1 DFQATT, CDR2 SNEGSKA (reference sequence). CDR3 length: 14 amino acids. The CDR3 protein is CSARTDRGGDEQFF. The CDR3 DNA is TGCAGTGCTAGGACAGACAGGGGAGGGGATGAGCAGTTCTTC.